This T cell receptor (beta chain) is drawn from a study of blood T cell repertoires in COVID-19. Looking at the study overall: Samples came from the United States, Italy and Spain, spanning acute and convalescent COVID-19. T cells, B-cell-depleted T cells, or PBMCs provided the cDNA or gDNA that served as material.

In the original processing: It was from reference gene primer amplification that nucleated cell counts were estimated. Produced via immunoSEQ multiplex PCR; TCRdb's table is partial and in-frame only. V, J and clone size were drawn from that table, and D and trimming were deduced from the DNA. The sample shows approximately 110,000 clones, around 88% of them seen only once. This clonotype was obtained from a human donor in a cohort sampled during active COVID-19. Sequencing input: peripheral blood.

CDR3 sequence (DNA): TGTGCCAGCAGCTTGCGTGGGAGGGTGAGTGGGGCCAACGTCCTGACTTTC. This gives the protein CASSLRGRVSGANVLTF. The rearrangement uses TRBV5-6 and TRBJ2-6, with TRBD2 matching 7 bases. CDR1 and CDR2 from the germline V gene are SGHDT and YYEEEE. J gave up 3 bases and V 1 base, and 7 bases lay outside the gene matches. This CDR3 has 17 amino acids. The full variable domain, rest sourced from reference TRBV5-6 and TRBJ2-6, is DAGVTQSPTHLIKTRGQQVTLRCSPKSGHDTVSWYQQALGQGPQFIFQYYEEEERQRGNFPDRFSGHQFPNYSSELNVNALLLGDSALYLCASSLRGRVSGANVLTFGAGSRLTVL.